This section outlines one TCR beta chain sequence together with its context. The antigen is not known. The PCR was carried out with 60 Vbeta primers and 13 Jbeta primers. Measured with immunoSEQ multiplex PCR; TCRdb has only the in-frame clones, and not every one. The table includes 140,000 or so clones, about a tenth detected once. This sample is part of a study of cytomegalovirus exposure and HLA in healthy donors. Study-wide points: According to an earlier analysis, most TCR beta V segments yielded productive rearrangements about 87% or about 30% of the time.

The origin of this receptor is a male donor in good health and CMV-seronegative. The sample was PBMCs.

For the CDR3, the DNA is TGTGCCAGCAGTTTAGGCGGGGATGGCAATCAGCCCCAGCATTTT. Translated: CASSLGGDGNQPQHF. This rearrangement joins TRBV28 to TRBJ1-5; D is undetermined. CDR3 size: 15 residues. The germline V gene has CDR1 MDHEN and CDR2 SYDVKM. V was cut by 2 bases and J by 2 bases, with 10 bases left in between.